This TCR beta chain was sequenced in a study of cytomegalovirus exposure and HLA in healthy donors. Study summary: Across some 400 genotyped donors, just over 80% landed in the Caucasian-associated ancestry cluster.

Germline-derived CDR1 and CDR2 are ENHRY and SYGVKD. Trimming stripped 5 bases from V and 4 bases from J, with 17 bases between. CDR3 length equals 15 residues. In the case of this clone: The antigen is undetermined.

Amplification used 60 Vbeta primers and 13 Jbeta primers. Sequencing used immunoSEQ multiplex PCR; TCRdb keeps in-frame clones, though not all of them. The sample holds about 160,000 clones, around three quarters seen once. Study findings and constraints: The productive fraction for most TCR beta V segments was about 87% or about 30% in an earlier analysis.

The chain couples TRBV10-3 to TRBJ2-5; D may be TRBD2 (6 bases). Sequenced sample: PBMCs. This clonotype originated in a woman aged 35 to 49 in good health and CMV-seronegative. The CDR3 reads CAISSAGSIPETQYF. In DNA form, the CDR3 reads TGTGCCATCAGTTCCGCGGGATCCATCCCAGAGACCCAGTACTTC.